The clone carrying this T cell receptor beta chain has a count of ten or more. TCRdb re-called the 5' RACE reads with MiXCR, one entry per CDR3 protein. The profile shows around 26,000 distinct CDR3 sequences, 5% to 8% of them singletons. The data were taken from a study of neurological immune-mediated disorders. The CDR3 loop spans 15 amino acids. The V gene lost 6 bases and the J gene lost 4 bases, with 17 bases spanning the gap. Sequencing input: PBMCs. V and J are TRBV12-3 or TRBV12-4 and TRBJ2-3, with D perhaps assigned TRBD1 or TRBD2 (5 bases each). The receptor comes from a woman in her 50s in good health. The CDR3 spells CASSPMRGASDTQYF. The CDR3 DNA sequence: TGTGCCAGCAGCCCAATGAGGGGAGCATCAGATACGCAGTATTTT.